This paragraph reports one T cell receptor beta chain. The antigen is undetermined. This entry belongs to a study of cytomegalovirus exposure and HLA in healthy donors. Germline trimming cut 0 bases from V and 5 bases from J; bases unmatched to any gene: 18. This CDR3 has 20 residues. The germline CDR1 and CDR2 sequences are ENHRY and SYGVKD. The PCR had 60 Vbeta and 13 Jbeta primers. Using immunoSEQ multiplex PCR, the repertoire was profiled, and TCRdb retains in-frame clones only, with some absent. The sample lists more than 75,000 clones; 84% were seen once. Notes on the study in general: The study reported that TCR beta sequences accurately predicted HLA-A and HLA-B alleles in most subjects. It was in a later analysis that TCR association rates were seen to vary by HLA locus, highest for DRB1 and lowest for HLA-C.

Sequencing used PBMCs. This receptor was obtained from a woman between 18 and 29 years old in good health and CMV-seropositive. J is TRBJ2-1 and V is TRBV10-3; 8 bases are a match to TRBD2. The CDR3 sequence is CAISESSEVGRAGLHNEQFF. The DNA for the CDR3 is TGTGCCATCAGTGAGTCGAGCGAGGTCGGGAGGGCAGGTTTGCACAATGAGCAGTTCTTC.